This TCR beta chain was recorded in a study of T cells after yellow fever vaccination. Germline CDR1 and CDR2: SQVTM and ANQGSEA. With 4 bases removed from V and 2 bases from J, the gap between germline ends came to 6 bases. This CDR3 has 11 residues. TCRdb processed the 5' RACE reads anew with MiXCR; each CDR3 protein has one entry. The data contain 620,000 or so distinct CDR3 sequences, 9% to 15% of them singletons. Only a few counts were recorded for this clonotype. The sample here was PBMCs, taken on the day of the yellow fever booster vaccination. The chain carries TRBV29-1 and TRBJ2-7, with no clear D. This TCR derives from a man aged 30 to 45 who received the YFV17D yellow fever vaccine. The CDR3 region has the DNA TGCAGCGTTGCTAAGACCTACGAGCAGTACTTC. This encodes CSVAKTYEQYF.